What follows are 26 T cell receptor beta chains derived from one specimen sequenced in a study of Ad26.COV2.S vaccination and SARS-CoV-2 variants. Treatment meaning: roughly 18 received Ad26.COV2.S at low or high dose, single or two shots; 5 received placebo; per-sample allocation not given. Material that was analyzed had been drawn on day 63 after the first vaccine or placebo injection. Method: immunoSEQ multiplex PCR; TCRdb's copy keeps in-frame clones and lacks some. The table lists about 240,000 clones, around 89% of them singletons. Sequencing used peripheral blood, obtained in a trial of Ad26.COV2.S vaccine versus placebo. Receptors originate from a person between 18 and 60 years old who received the Ad26.COV2.S COVID-19 vaccine or a placebo.

The chain links TRBV28 to TRBJ1-5; maybe TRBD1 (5 bases). Trimming removed 6 bases at V and 0 bases at J, with 15 bases between. This CDR3 contains 16 residues. Germline assignment: CDR1 MDHEN and CDR2 SYDVKM. As DNA, the CDR3 is TGTGCCAGCAGCCTGGGTGAGGGGTTTAGCAATCAGCCCCAGCATTTT. Protein: CASSLGEGFSNQPQHF.

The genes are TRBV27 and TRBJ1-6, with TRBD1 matching 7 bases. J lost 5 bases, V lost 6 bases, and 4 bases had no gene match. Germline lookup yields CDR1 MNHEY and CDR2 SMNVEV (reference sequence). This CDR3 has 14 amino acids. CDR3 sequence (DNA): TGTGCCAGCAGACCGGGACAGCATAATTCACCCCTCCACTTT. This encodes CASRPGQHNSPLHF.

Only a few counts were recorded for this clone. This CDR3 is also generated by other DNA sequences in the sample. The CDR3 reads CASSLGLGYEQYF. The CDR3 DNA is TGTGCCAGCAGCTTAGGACTTGGATACGAGCAGTACTTC. The chain couples TRBV7-2 to TRBJ2-7; D unclear. The CDR3 is made up of 13 amino acids. CDR1 and CDR2 (germline): SGHTA, FQGNSA. Trimming removed 1 base at V and 4 bases at J, with 8 bases between.

This sequence joins TRBV19 and TRBJ2-7; 8 bases map to TRBD1. Losses at the gene ends were 6 bases for V and 2 bases for J; bases not matched to a gene: 3. The CDR3 consists of 13 residues. The germline gives CDR1 LNHDA, CDR2 SQIVND (reference sequence). Here the CDR3 DNA reads TGTGCCAGTAGACAGGACAGGGCCTACGAGCAGTACTTC. Amino acid sequence: CASRQDRAYEQYF. The complete variable domain, with remaining parts taken from reference TRBV19 and TRBJ2-7, reads DGGITQSPKYLFRKEGQNVTLSCEQNLNHDAMYWYRQDPGQGLRLIYYSQIVNDFQKGDIAEGYSVSREKKESFPLTVTSAQKNPTAFYLCASRQDRAYEQYFGPGTRLTVT.

The chain employs TRBV7-2 and TRBJ2-5, with D maybe TRBD2 (5 bases). V lost 4 bases and J lost 5, with 17 bases in between. CDR1 is SGHTA and CDR2 is FQGNSA in the germline V gene. The CDR3 spans 15 residues. As DNA, the CDR3 is TGTGCCAGCAGCTATTCCCGGGGTGTACCGGAGACCCAGTACTTC. Amino acid sequence: CASSYSRGVPETQYF.

The genes are TRBV10-3 and TRBJ2-3, with 7 bases identical to TRBD2. Unmatched junction bases numbered 7, after V lost 5 bases and J lost 5 bases. The CDR3 is 14 residues long. CDR1 ENHRY and CDR2 SYGVKD come from the germline V gene. This CDR3 reads CAISPRAGEDTQYF. In nucleotides, the CDR3 is TGTGCCATCAGTCCGAGGGCGGGAGAAGATACGCAGTATTTT.

This clone came up once. This sequence joins TRBV7-8 and TRBJ2-1; perhaps D is TRBD1 or TRBD2 (7 bases each). This CDR3 contains 15 residues. V dropped 6 bases and J dropped 3 bases, with 15 bases sitting between them. Germline CDR1 reads SGHVS; CDR2 reads FQNEAQ. The CDR3 sequence: CASRAGQNLYNEQFF. The CDR3 bases are TGTGCCAGCAGAGCGGGACAGAACCTCTACAATGAGCAGTTCTTC.

The chain carries TRBV28 and TRBJ2-1, with 9 bases identical to TRBD2. The CDR3 loop spans 13 amino acids. V shed 7 bases, J shed 8 bases, and the junction held 6 bases outside the gene matches. Germline CDR1 is MDHEN and CDR2 is SYDVKM. The CDR3 reads CASTGTSSYEQFF. The CDR3 coding sequence is TGTGCCAGCACCGGGACTAGCAGTTATGAGCAGTTCTTC. The full variable domain, with the rest looked up from reference TRBV28 and TRBJ2-1, is DVKVTQSSRYLVKRTGEKVFLECVQDMDHENMFWYRQDPGLGLRLIYFSYDVKMKEKGDIPEGYSVSREKKERFSLILESASTNQTSMYLCASTGTSSYEQFFGPGTRLTVL.

The chain employs TRBV10-3 and TRBJ2-3; the D gene is possibly TRBD1 (5 bases). CDR3 size: 15 residues. Trimming stripped 4 bases from V and 2 bases from J, with 13 bases between. The germline V gene has CDR1 ENHRY and CDR2 SYGVKD. CDR3 nucleotides: TGTGCCATCAGTGGGTCAGGGTATGACACAGATACGCAGTATTTT. Translation gives CAISGSGYDTDTQYF.

In this sample, this clone turned up once. This chain connects TRBV7-8 to TRBJ1-4; a possible D gene is TRBD1 (5 bases). The CDR3 is 13 amino acids. V was shortened by 5 bases and J by 8 bases, with 12 bases between the two germline ends. Germline-derived CDR1 and CDR2 are SGHVS and FQNEAQ. The CDR3 bases are TGTGCCAGCAGCCGGGACTACGTGGAAAAACTGTTTTTT. This gives the protein CASSRDYVEKLFF.

The chain is built from TRBV9 and TRBJ1-5; D may be TRBD1 (5 bases). CDR1 and CDR2 from the germline V gene are SGDLS and YYNGEE. This CDR3 has 14 amino acids. V dropped 0 bases and J dropped 7 bases, with 11 bases sitting between them. Written as DNA, the CDR3 is TGTGCCAGCAGCGTAGATGGGGGGGGGCAGCCCCAGCATTTT. Translating gives CASSVDGGGQPQHF. Full variable domain (outside the CDR3, taken from reference TRBV9 and TRBJ1-5): DSGVTQTPKHLITATGQRVTLRCSPRSGDLSVYWYQQSLDQGLQFLIQYYNGEERAKGNILERFSAQQFPDLHSELNLSSLELGDSALYFCASSVDGGGQPQHFGDGTRLSIL.

The CDR3, as DNA: TGTGCCAGCAGATCCAGGGGTAGCAATGAGCAGTTCTTC. It encodes CASRSRGSNEQFF. This chain connects TRBV28 to TRBJ2-1, with D maybe TRBD1 (6 bases). V dropped 6 bases and J dropped 6 bases, with 12 bases sitting between them. CDR1 MDHEN and CDR2 SYDVKM come from the germline V gene. The CDR3 loop spans 13 amino acids.

This clone was seen a single time. The chain combines TRBV7-2 with TRBJ2-2; D ambiguous. In germline, CDR1 is SGHTA, CDR2 FQGNSA. There are 16 residues in the CDR3. Trimming took off 4 bases at V and 2 bases at J, with 14 bases between the two ends. Written as DNA, the CDR3 is TGTGCCAGCAGCTCGGCCCCGACTTATAACACCGGGGAGCTGTTTTTT. Protein sequence: CASSSAPTYNTGELFF.

This chain joins TRBV18 and TRBJ2-1; no firm D call. The V end lost 3 bases, the J end lost 5 bases, and 17 bases lay between the germline ends. The germline V gene encodes CDR1 KGHSH and CDR2 LQKENI. The CDR3 runs 16 residues. The CDR3 loop reads CASSPRAVLNNNEQFF. The CDR3 DNA sequence: TGTGCCAGCTCACCCCGGGCTGTTCTGAACAACAATGAGCAGTTCTTC.

The CDR3 sequence is CATSNRGNQPQHF. In nucleotides, the CDR3 is TGTGCCACCTCGAACCGGGGCAATCAGCCCCAGCATTTT. The chain links TRBV5-4 to TRBJ1-5, with D hard to call. The germline gives CDR1 SGHNT, CDR2 YYREEE (reference sequence). Trimming removed 9 bases at V and 2 bases at J, with 12 bases between. The CDR3 has 13 residues.

The chain joins TRBV21-1 to TRBJ2-1; the table's TRBD1 call for D was not verified on the DNA. TRBV21-1 represents a pseudogene. This CDR3 has 14 amino acids. CDR3 nucleotide sequence: TGTGCCAGCAGCAAAGGGGCCCCTGAAAATGAGCAGTTCTTC. Translating it yields CASSKGAPENEQFF.

This rearrangement joins TRBV19 to TRBJ2-1; D unclear. The germline CDR1 and CDR2 sequences are LNHDA and SQIVND (reference sequence). The CDR3 covers 15 residues. The ends were cut back, 3 bases at V and 2 bases at J, with 11 bases in the middle. The CDR3 DNA reads as TGTGCCAGTAGTATCTCCAACAACCCCTACAATGAGCAGTTCTTC. The encoded protein is CASSISNNPYNEQFF. Full variable domain (missing parts from reference TRBV19 and TRBJ2-1): DGGITQSPKYLFRKEGQNVTLSCEQNLNHDAMYWYRQDPGQGLRLIYYSQIVNDFQKGDIAEGYSVSREKKESFPLTVTSAQKNPTAFYLCASSISNNPYNEQFFGPGTRLTVL.

The V and J genes are TRBV6-4 and TRBJ2-2; maybe TRBD1 (5 bases). Germline assignment: CDR1 MRHNA and CDR2 SNTAGT. The CDR3 extends over 20 amino acids. V dropped 6 bases and J dropped 2 bases, with 28 bases sitting between them. As DNA, the CDR3 is TGTGCCAGCAGCGATCAATCCCACACCGCAGGGCTTGCTAACACCGGGGAGCTGTTTTTT. It yields the protein CASSDQSHTAGLANTGELFF.

The chain joins TRBV5-1 to TRBJ2-7, with D perhaps matching TRBD2 (5 bases). Germline CDR1 reads SGHRS; CDR2 reads YFSETQ. Trimming took 2 bases from V and 7 from J, leaving 10 bases between them. This CDR3 region has 12 residues. CDR3 amino acids: CASSLGGREQYF. Here the CDR3 DNA reads TGCGCCAGCAGCTTAGGAGGCCGTGAGCAGTACTTC.

The chain carries TRBV19 and TRBJ2-7, with 7 bases fitting TRBD1. Germline CDR1 is LNHDA and CDR2 is SQIVND (reference sequence). The V segment lost 6 bases and the J segment 5 bases; nucleotides outside the gene matches: 7. The CDR3 runs 13 residues. The CDR3 region has the DNA TGTGCCAGTAGAAACAGGGGATCCGACGAGCAGTACTTC. It codes for CASRNRGSDEQYF.

The chain recombines TRBV7-9 with TRBJ2-3, with 7 bases matching TRBD1. Losses at the gene ends were 3 bases for V and 3 bases for J; bases not matched to a gene: 3. The CDR3 is 14 amino acids. Germline values: CDR1 SEHNR, CDR2 FQNEAQ (reference sequence). The chain's CDR3 is CASSFDRATDTQYF. As DNA, the CDR3 is TGTGCCAGCAGCTTTGACAGGGCAACAGATACGCAGTATTTT.

The chain links TRBV7-9 to TRBJ1-6, with 9 bases that match TRBD1. The CDR3 spans 15 residues. Unmatched junction bases numbered 3, after V lost 4 bases and J lost 5 bases. Germline lookup yields CDR1 SEHNR and CDR2 FQNEAQ (reference sequence). The CDR3 sequence is CASSSGQGNNSPLHF. The CDR3 coding sequence is TGTGCCAGCAGCTCAGGACAGGGGAATAATTCACCCCTCCACTTT. The complete variable domain, with remaining parts taken from reference TRBV7-9 and TRBJ1-6, reads DTGVSQNPRHKITKRGQNVTFRCDPISEHNRLYWYRQTLGQGPEFLTYFQNEAQLEKSRLLSDRFSAERPKGSFSTLEIQRTEQGDSAMYLCASSSGQGNNSPLHFGNGTRLTVT.

This sequence joins TRBV28 and TRBJ2-1; 8 nucleotides line up with TRBD2. The V and J ends lost 5 bases and 1 base, in that order; junction bases with no gene match: 7. The CDR3 extends over 16 amino acids. Germline loops: CDR1 MDHEN, CDR2 SYDVKM. Here the CDR3 reads CASSSTSGPSYNEQFF. Here the CDR3 DNA reads TGTGCCAGCAGTAGCACTAGCGGCCCATCCTACAATGAGCAGTTCTTC.

This sequence joins TRBV11-2 and TRBJ2-7, with D perhaps matching TRBD2 (5 bases). The CDR3 length is 14 residues. Germline V gene sequence: CDR1 SGHAT, CDR2 FQNNGV. V was cut by 3 bases and J by 0 bases, with 9 bases left in between. CDR3 sequence (DNA): TGTGCCAGCAGCTTCCAGCGGAGCTCCTACGAGCAGTACTTC. It encodes CASSFQRSSYEQYF.

This clone was seen a single time. The rearrangement joins TRBV7-2 to TRBJ2-1; 7 bases match TRBD1. V was pared by 3 bases and J by 7 bases, with 6 bases of the junction left unmatched. Germline assignment: CDR1 SGHTA and CDR2 FQGNSA. CDR3 length: 14 residues. This CDR3 is CASSLPGGWNEQFF. The CDR3 DNA is TGTGCCAGCAGCTTGCCAGGGGGTTGGAATGAGCAGTTCTTC.

This clone was counted between two and nine times. This sequence joins TRBV28 and TRBJ2-1; perhaps TRBD2 as D (5 bases). The V end lost 6 bases, the J end lost 0 bases, and 12 bases lay between the germline ends. Germline CDR1 MDHEN, CDR2 SYDVKM. CDR3 size: 15 residues. In DNA, the CDR3 is TGTGCCAGCAGAGCCCGGGAAAACTCCTACAATGAGCAGTTCTTC. It codes for CASRARENSYNEQFF.